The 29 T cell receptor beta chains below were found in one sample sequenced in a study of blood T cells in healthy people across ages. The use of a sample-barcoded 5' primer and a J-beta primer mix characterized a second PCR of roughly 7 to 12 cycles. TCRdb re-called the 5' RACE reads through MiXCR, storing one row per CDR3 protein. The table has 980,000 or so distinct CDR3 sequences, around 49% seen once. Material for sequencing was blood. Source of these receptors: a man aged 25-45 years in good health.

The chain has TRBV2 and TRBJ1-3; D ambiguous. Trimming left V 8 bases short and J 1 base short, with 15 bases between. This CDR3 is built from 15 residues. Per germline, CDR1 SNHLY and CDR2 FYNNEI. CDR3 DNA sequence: TGTGCCAGCTATGAGGAGACCCCGTCTGGAAACACCATATATTTT. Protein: CASYEETPSGNTIYF. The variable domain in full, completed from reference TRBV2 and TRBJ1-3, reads EPEVTQTPSHQVTQMGQEVILRCVPISNHLYFYWYRQILGQKVEFLVSFYNNEISEKSEIFDDQFSVERPDGSNFTLKIRSTKLEDSAMYFCASYEETPSGNTIYFGEGSWLTVV.

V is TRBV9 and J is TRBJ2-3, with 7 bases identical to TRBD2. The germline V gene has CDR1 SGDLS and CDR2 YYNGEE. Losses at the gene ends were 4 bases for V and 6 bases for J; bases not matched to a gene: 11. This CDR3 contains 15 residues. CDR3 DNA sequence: TGTGCCAGCAGCAAGCGGGACTACCTCAGGGATACGCAGTATTTT. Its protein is CASSKRDYLRDTQYF.

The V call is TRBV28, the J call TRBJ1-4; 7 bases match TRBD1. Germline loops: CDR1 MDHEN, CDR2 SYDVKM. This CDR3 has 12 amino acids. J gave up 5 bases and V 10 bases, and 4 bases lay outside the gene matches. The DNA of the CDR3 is TGTGCCACCACAGGGGCCAATGAAAAACTGTTTTTT. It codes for CATTGANEKLFF.

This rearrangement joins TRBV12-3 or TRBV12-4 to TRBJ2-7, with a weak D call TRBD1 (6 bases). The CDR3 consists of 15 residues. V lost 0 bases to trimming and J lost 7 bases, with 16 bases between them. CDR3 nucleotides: TGTGCCAGCAGTTTAGCGGGGGCCTGGGCAAATGAGCAGTACTTC. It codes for CASSLAGAWANEQYF.

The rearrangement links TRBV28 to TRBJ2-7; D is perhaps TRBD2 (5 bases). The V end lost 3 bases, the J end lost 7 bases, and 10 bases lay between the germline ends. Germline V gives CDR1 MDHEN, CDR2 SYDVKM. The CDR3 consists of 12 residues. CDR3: CASSLHGKEQYF. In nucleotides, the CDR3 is TGTGCCAGCAGTTTGCACGGGAAGGAGCAGTACTTC.

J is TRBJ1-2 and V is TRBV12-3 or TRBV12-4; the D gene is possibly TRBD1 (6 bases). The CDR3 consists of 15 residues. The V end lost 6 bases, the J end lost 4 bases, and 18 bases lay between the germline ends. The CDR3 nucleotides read TGTGCCAGCAGCCTCAGAGGGGGAATGGGCTATGGCTACACCTTC. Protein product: CASSLRGGMGYGYTF.

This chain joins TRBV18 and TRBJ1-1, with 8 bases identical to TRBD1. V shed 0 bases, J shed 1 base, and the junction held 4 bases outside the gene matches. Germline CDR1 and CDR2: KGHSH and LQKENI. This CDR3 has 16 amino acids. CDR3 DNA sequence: TGTGCCAGCTCACCACCGACAGGGGTACGGAACACTGAAGCTTTCTTT. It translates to CASSPPTGVRNTEAFF.

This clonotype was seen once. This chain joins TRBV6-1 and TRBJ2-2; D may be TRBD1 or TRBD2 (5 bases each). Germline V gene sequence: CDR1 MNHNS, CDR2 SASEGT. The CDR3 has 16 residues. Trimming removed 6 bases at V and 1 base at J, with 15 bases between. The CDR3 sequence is CASRIPGRLNTGELFF. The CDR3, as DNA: TGTGCCAGCAGAATACCGGGACGTCTGAACACCGGGGAGCTGTTTTTT.

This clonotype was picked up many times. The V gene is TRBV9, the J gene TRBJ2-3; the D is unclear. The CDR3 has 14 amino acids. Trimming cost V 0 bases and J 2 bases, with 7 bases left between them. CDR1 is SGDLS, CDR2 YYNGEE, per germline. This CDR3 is CASSVEAFTDTQYF. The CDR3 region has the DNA TGTGCCAGCAGCGTAGAGGCTTTCACAGATACGCAGTATTTT.

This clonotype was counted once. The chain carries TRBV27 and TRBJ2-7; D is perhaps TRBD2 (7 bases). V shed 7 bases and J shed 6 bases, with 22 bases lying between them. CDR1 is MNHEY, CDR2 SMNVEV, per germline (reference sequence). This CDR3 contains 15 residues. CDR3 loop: CASTLLGGGSSEQYF. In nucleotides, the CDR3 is TGTGCCAGCACTCTCCTAGGGGGGGGATCGTCCGAGCAGTACTTC.

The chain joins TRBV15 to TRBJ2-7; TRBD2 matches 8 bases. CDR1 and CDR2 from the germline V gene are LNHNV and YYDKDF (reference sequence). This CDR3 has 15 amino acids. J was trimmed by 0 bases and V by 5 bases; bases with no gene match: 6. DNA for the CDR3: TGTGCCACCAGCCCTTCGCGGGAGGCCTCCTACGAGCAGTACTTC. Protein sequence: CATSPSREASYEQYF.

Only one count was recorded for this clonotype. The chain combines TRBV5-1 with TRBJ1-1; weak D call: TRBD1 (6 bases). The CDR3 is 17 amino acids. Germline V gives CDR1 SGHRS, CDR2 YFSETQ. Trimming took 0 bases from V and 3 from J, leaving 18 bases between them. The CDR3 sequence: CASSLVGGTTPDTEAFF. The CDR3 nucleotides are TGCGCCAGCAGCTTGGTGGGGGGCACTACACCGGACACTGAAGCTTTCTTT.

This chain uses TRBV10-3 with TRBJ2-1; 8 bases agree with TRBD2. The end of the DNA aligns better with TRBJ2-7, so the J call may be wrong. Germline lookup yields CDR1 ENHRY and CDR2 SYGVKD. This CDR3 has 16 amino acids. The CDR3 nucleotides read TGTGCCATCAGTGAGCCCAGCGGGGGACTCTACAATGAGCAGTACTTC. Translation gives CAISEPSGGLYNEQYF.

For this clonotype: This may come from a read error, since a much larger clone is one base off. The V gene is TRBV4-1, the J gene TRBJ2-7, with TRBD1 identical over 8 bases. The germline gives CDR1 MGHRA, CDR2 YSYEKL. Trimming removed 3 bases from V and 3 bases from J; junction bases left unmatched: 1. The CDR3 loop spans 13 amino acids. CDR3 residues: CASSHGQGYEQYF. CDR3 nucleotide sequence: TGCGCCAGCAGCCACGGACAGGGCTACGAGCAGTACTTC.

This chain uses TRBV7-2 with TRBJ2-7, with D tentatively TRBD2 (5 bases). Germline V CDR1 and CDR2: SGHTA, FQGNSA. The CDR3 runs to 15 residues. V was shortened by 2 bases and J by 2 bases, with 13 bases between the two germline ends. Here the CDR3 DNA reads TGTGCCAGCAGCTTATCCGCGACGGGAACCTACGAGCAGTACTTC. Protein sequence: CASSLSATGTYEQYF.

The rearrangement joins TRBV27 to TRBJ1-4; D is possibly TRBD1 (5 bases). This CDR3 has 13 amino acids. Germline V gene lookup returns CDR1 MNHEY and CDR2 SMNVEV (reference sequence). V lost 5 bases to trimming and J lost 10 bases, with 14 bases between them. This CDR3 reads CASSTGREGKLFF. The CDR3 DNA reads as TGTGCCAGCAGTACTGGCAGGGAAGGAAAACTGTTTTTT.

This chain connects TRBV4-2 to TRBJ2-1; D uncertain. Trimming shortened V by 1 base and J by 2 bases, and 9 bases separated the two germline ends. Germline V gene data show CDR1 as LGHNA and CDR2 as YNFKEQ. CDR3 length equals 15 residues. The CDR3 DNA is TGTGCCAGCAGCCAAGGTGACAACGCCTACAATGAGCAGTTCTTC. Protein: CASSQGDNAYNEQFF.

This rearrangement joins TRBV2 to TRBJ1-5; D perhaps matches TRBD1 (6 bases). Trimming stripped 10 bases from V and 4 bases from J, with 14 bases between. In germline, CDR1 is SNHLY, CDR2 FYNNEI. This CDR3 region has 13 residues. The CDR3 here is CAIGRDTNQPQHF. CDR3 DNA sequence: TGTGCCATTGGCCGGGACACAAATCAGCCCCAGCATTTT.

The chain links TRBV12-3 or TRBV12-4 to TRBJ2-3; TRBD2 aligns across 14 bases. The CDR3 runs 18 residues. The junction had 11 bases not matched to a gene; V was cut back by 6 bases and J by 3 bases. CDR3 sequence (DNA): TGTGCCAGCAGCGGACTAGCGGGAGGAGGGGTGAGAACAGATACGCAGTATTTT. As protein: CASSGLAGGGVRTDTQYF.

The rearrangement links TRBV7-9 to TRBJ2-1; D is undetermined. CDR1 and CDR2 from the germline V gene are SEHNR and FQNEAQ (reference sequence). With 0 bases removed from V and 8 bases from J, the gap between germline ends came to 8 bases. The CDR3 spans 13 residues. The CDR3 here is CASSLAWVDEQFF. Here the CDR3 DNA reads TGTGCCAGCAGCTTAGCCTGGGTGGATGAGCAGTTCTTC.

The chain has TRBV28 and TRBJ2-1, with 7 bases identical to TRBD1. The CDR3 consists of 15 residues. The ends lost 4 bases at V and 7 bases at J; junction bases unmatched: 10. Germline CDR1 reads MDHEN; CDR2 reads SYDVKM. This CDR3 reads CASSSQGVPRNEQFF. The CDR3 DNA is TGTGCCAGCAGTTCGCAGGGGGTTCCCAGGAATGAGCAGTTCTTC.

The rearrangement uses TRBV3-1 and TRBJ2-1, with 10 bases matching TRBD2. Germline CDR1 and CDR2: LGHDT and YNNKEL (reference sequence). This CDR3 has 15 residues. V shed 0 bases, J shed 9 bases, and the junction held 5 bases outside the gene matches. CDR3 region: CASSQEWLAGAEQFF. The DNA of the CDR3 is TGTGCCAGCAGCCAAGAATGGCTAGCGGGAGCTGAGCAGTTCTTC.

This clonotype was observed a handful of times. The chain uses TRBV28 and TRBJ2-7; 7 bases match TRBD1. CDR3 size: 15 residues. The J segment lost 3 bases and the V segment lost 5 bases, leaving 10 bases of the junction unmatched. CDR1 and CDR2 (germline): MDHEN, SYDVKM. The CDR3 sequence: CASSHRQGVRYEQYF. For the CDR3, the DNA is TGTGCCAGCAGTCACCGGCAGGGGGTCCGCTACGAGCAGTACTTC.

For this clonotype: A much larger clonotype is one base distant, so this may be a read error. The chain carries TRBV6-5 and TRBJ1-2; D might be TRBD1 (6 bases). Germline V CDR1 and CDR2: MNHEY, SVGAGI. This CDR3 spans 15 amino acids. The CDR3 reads CASSRGEGSNYDYTF. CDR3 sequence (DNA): TGTGCCAGCAGCAGGGGAGAAGGGTCTAACTATGACTACACCTTC.

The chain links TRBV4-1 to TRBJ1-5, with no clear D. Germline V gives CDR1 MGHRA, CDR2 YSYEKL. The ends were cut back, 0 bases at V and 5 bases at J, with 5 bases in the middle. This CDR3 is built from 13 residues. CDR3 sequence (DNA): TGCGCCAGCAGCCAAGAGGCGTATCAGCCCCAGCATTTT. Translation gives CASSQEAYQPQHF.

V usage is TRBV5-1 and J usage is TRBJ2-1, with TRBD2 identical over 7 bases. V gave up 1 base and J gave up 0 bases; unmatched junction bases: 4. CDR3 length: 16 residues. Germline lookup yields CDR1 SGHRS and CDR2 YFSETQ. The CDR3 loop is CASSLKAGSSYNEQFF. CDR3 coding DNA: TGCGCCAGCAGCTTGAAAGCGGGGAGCTCCTACAATGAGCAGTTCTTC.

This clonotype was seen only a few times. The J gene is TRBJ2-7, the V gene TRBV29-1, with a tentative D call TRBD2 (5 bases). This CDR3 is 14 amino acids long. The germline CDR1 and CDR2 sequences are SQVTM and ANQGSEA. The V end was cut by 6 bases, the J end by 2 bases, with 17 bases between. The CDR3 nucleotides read TGCAGCGTCGCCTTCGGGGTTGGCCCCTACGAGCAGTACTTC. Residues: CSVAFGVGPYEQYF.

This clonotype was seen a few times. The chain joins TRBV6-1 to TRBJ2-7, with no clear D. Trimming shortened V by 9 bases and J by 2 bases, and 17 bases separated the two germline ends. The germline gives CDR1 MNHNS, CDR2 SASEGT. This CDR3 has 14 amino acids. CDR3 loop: CASSQGRSAYEQYF. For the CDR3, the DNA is TGTGCCAGTAGTCAAGGACGTTCGGCCTACGAGCAGTACTTC.

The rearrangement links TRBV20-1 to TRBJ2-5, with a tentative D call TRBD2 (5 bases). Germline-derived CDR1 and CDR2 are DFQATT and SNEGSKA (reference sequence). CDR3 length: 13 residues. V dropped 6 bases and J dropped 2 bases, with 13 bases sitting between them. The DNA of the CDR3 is TGCAGTGCCCCCCCGACGGGGCAAGAGACCCAGTACTTC. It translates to CSAPPTGQETQYF.